Many counts were recorded for the clone carrying this T cell receptor beta chain. TCR beta CDR3 regions were amplified from RNA transcripts. Using the HTBI primer set, a first-round RT-PCR was run on the TCR CDR3. TCRdb re-called the multiplex PCR reads with MiXCR, one entry per CDR3 protein. The sample lists a few hundred thousand distinct CDR3 sequences; about a fifth were seen once. This entry belongs to a study of T cells in Graves' hyperthyroidism and ophthalmopathy. There are 13 residues in the CDR3. The V and J ends lost 10 bases and 7 bases respectively, with 17 bases between them. CDR1 and CDR2 from the germline V gene are KGHSH and LQKENI. In the ophthalmopathy cohort, Clinical Activity Score was at least 3, NOSPECS grade at least 4, and duration under 3 months. Thyroid ultrasound and orbital computed tomography, with clinical symptoms and serum thyroxine and TRAb, informed diagnoses.

The receptor's source is a man aged 18 to 29 with Graves' ophthalmopathy. Sequencing input: blood. V is TRBV18 and J is TRBJ1-5; a weak D match, TRBD1 (5 bases). The CDR3, as DNA: TGTGCCACCCGGGGGGGGGATCGACAGCCCCAGCATTTT. Its protein is CATRGGDRQPQHF.